This T cell receptor beta chain emerged from a study of cytomegalovirus exposure and HLA in healthy donors. Trimming stripped 7 bases from V and 1 base from J, with 9 bases between. Germline assignment: CDR1 MNHNY and CDR2 SVGAGI (reference sequence). This CDR3 has 13 amino acids. With 60 Vbeta and 13 Jbeta primers, the PCR was carried out. The table came from immunoSEQ multiplex PCR; TCRdb's copy has only in-frame clones and leaves some out. The sample has about 120,000 clones, under 85% seen once. V and J are TRBV6-6 and TRBJ2-3; D may be TRBD2 (5 bases). Sample: PBMCs. The clonotype originates from a woman between 45 and 65 years old in good health and CMV-seropositive. This chain's CDR3 is CASIQAGTDTQYF. CDR3 bases: TGTGCCAGCATCCAAGCGGGCACAGATACGCAGTATTTT.